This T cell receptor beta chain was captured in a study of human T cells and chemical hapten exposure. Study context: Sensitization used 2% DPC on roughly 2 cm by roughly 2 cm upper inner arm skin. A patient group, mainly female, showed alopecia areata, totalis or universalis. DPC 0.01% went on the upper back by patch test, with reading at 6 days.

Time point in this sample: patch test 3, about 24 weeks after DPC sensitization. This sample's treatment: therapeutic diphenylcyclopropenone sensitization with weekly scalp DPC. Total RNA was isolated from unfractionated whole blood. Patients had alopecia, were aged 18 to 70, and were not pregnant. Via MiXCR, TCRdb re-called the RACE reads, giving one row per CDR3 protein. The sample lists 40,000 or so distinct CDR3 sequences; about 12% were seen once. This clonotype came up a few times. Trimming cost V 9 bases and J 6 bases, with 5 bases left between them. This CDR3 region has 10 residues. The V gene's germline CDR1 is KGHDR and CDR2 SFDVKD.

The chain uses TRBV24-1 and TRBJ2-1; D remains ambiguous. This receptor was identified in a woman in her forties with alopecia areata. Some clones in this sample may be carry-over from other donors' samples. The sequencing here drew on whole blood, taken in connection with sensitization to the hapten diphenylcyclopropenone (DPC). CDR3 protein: CATPVNEQFF. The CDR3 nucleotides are TGTGCCACCCCCGTCAATGAGCAGTTCTTC.